The next 21 T cell receptor beta chains were all read from a single sample in a study of CD8+ T cells in alopecia areata. Following extraction, RNA underwent reverse transcription to cDNA, which served as the sequencing template. Here immunoSEQ multiplex PCR was the method, and the copy in TCRdb shows in-frame clones only, minus some. Of 150,000 to 200,000 clones in the sample, 59% were seen once. The input for sequencing was CD4+ T cells sorted from blood, taken at week 0. Receptors were obtained from a human donor with alopecia areata.

This clone has just a few counts. The gene calls are TRBV29-1 and TRBJ2-5, with D perhaps matching TRBD1 (6 bases). The germline CDR1 and CDR2 sequences are SQVTM and ANQGSEA. Trimming took 4 bases from V and 1 from J, leaving 7 bases between them. The CDR3 spans 12 residues. CDR3 region: CSVVDSQETQYF. The CDR3, as DNA: TGCAGCGTTGTGGACAGCCAAGAGACCCAGTACTTC.

The chain employs TRBV11-3 and TRBJ2-2; D not resolved. Germline-derived CDR1 and CDR2 are SGHNT and YENEEA. This CDR3 region has 13 residues. The V gene lost 5 bases and the J gene lost 5 bases, with 9 bases spanning the gap. The CDR3 region is CASSARWTGELFF. The CDR3 DNA follows: TGTGCCAGCAGCGCGCGATGGACCGGGGAGCTGTTTTTT.

V is TRBV30 and J is TRBJ1-1; D might be TRBD1 (6 bases). Per germline, CDR1 GTSNPN and CDR2 SVGIG (reference sequence). The CDR3 length is 15 residues. Trimming shortened V by 3 bases and J by 1 base, and 15 bases separated the two germline ends. The CDR3 DNA reads as TGTGCCTGGAGCCCAAGACAGGTCGAGAACACTGAAGCTTTCTTT. It is translated as CAWSPRQVENTEAFF. Full variable domain (outside the CDR3, taken from reference TRBV30 and TRBJ1-1): SQTIHQWPATLVQPVGSPLSLECTVEGTSNPNLYWYRQAAGRGLQLLFYSVGIGQISSEVPQNLSASRPQDRQFILSSKKLLLSDSGFYLCAWSPRQVENTEAFFGQGTRLTVV.

The table lists this clone with a few counts. The chain combines TRBV4-1 with TRBJ2-5, with 13 bases aligning to TRBD2. The CDR3 is made up of 18 amino acids. V lost 2 bases to trimming and J lost 1 base; unmatched junction nucleotides: 7. Germline V gene data show CDR1 as MGHRA and CDR2 as YSYEKL. In DNA form, the CDR3 reads TGCGCCAGCAGCCAATTGCGGACTAGCGGGGGACTCCAAGAGACCCAGTACTTC. It codes for CASSQLRTSGGLQETQYF.

For the CDR3, the DNA is TGCAGCACCTGGGACGGCCCCTACGAGCAGTACTTC. It specifies CSTWDGPYEQYF. V gene TRBV29-1 combines with J gene TRBJ2-7; D is perhaps TRBD1 or TRBD2 (5 bases each). Trimming pared 8 bases from V and 2 bases from J, leaving 13 bases between. Germline V gene lookup returns CDR1 SQVTM and CDR2 ANQGSEA. CDR3 length: 12 residues.

The genes are TRBV7-9 and TRBJ2-5; no reliable D call. Looked up from germline, CDR1 is SEHNR and CDR2 is FQNEAQ (reference sequence). The CDR3 is made up of 13 amino acids. V was trimmed by 0 bases and J by 5 bases, leaving 7 bases between them. The CDR3 coding sequence is TGTGCCAGCAGCTTAGCTTTGTCGGAGACCCAGTACTTC. Translating it yields CASSLALSETQYF.

This rearrangement joins TRBV30 to TRBJ2-1; TRBD2 matches at 8 bases. This CDR3 spans 14 amino acids. Per the germline V gene, CDR1 is GTSNPN and CDR2 is SVGIG (reference sequence). The trim removed 4 bases at V and 6 bases at J, leaving 8 bases unmatched. This CDR3 is CAWTSRTSSNEQFF. The CDR3 DNA is TGTGCCTGGACCAGTCGGACTAGCAGCAATGAGCAGTTCTTC.

The J gene is TRBJ2-5, the V gene TRBV5-4; maybe TRBD2 (5 bases). V dropped 3 bases and J dropped 3 bases, with 12 bases sitting between them. CDR1 is SGHNT and CDR2 is YYREEE in the germline V gene (reference sequence). There are 14 residues in the CDR3. The CDR3: CASSSTDGEETQYF. The CDR3 DNA reads as TGTGCCAGCAGCTCTACAGACGGGGAAGAGACCCAGTACTTC.

This clone was counted a few times. The CDR3, as DNA: TGTGCCAGCAGCCAGACGGGGCAGGCCTCACCCACCTACGAGCAGTACTTC. This gives the protein CASSQTGQASPTYEQYF. V gene TRBV7-7 combines with J gene TRBJ2-7; D is tentatively TRBD1 or TRBD2 (5 bases each). Germline V CDR1 and CDR2: SSHAT, FNYEAQ (reference sequence). V lost 5 bases and J 2 bases, leaving 22 bases between the germline ends. The CDR3 extends over 17 amino acids.

This clone was counted a few times. Additional DNA sequences in this sample encode the identical CDR3. The chain combines TRBV5-1 with TRBJ1-2, with 9 nucleotides matching TRBD1. This CDR3 has 13 amino acids. CDR1 is SGHRS and CDR2 is YFSETQ in the germline V gene. With 5 bases clipped from V and 6 bases from J, the junction kept 5 bases outside the gene matches. CDR3 sequence (DNA): TGCGCCAGCAGTCTAGACAGGGGGAATGGCTACACCTTC. It specifies CASSLDRGNGYTF. The variable domain in full, with the rest retrieved from reference TRBV5-1 and TRBJ1-2, is KAGVTQTPRYLIKTRGQQVTLSCSPISGHRSVSWYQQTPGQGLQFLFEYFSETQRNKGNFPGRFSGRQFSNSRSEMNVSTLELGDSALYLCASSLDRGNGYTFGSGTRLTVV.

J is TRBJ1-1 and V is TRBV30; D possibly corresponds to TRBD1 (5 bases). V lost 3 bases, J lost 2 bases, and 10 bases lay in between. The CDR3 is 13 amino acids. The germline V gene has CDR1 GTSNPN and CDR2 SVGIG (reference sequence). This CDR3 is CAWRRGGNTEAFF. As DNA, the CDR3 is TGTGCCTGGAGACGCGGGGGAAACACTGAAGCTTTCTTT.

Of note for this clone: The same CDR3 is also encoded by other DNA sequences in this sample. The rearrangement uses TRBV29-1 and TRBJ1-1; 7 bases agree with TRBD1. The CDR3 has 13 residues. V was pared by 3 bases and J by 0 bases, with 1 base of the junction left unmatched. Per the germline V gene, CDR1 is SQVTM and CDR2 is ANQGSEA. CDR3 coding DNA: TGCAGCGTTGAGGGACAGTTGAACACTGAAGCTTTCTTT. Protein: CSVEGQLNTEAFF.

V usage is TRBV5-1 and J usage is TRBJ1-1, with TRBD1 as a possible D gene (6 bases). Germline CDR1 is SGHRS and CDR2 is YFSETQ. CDR3 length: 14 residues. Trimming removed 4 bases at V and 1 base at J, with 11 bases between. The CDR3 nucleotides read TGCGCCAGCAGCAACGGACAGCCGAACACTGAAGCTTTCTTT. Translating it yields CASSNGQPNTEAFF.

This clone was observed a handful of times. This chain uses TRBV7-9 with TRBJ1-5; D gene unclear. CDR3 size: 12 residues. V lost 7 bases and J 6 bases, leaving 10 bases between the germline ends. Germline-derived CDR1 and CDR2 are SEHNR and FQNEAQ (reference sequence). CDR3 sequence reads: CASNSEGQPQHF. In DNA form, the CDR3 reads TGTGCCAGCAACTCCGAGGGTCAGCCCCAGCATTTT.

V is TRBV5-1 and J is TRBJ2-2; TRBD2 might be the D (5 bases). CDR3 length: 14 residues. The V gene's germline CDR1 is SGHRS and CDR2 YFSETQ. Trimming took off 5 bases at V and 2 bases at J, with 10 bases between the two ends. The CDR3 region is CASRPRANTGELFF. CDR3 DNA sequence: TGCGCCAGCAGACCGAGGGCCAACACCGGGGAGCTGTTTTTT.

This clone showed up just once. This chain uses TRBV11-2 with TRBJ2-5; D is tentatively TRBD1 or TRBD2 (5 bases each). V was trimmed by 2 bases and J by 1 base, leaving 8 bases between them. The CDR3 spans 14 residues. The V gene's germline CDR1 is SGHAT and CDR2 FQNNGV. CDR3 DNA: TGTGCCAGCAGCTTACAGGGACGCCAAGAGACCCAGTACTTC. Amino acids: CASSLQGRQETQYF.

As regards this clone: A much larger clone is a single base away; this may be a read error. V usage is TRBV5-6 and J usage is TRBJ2-5; D gene ambiguous. Trimming shortened V by 4 bases and J by 1 base, and 11 bases separated the two germline ends. The CDR3 is 14 residues long. Germline V gene lookup returns CDR1 SGHDT and CDR2 YYEEEE. The chain's CDR3 is CASSPAVGQETQYF. The CDR3 DNA reads TGTGCCAGCAGCCCCGCCGTGGGCCAAGAGACCCAGTACTTC. Drawing the rest from reference TRBV5-6 and TRBJ2-5, the complete variable domain is DAGVTQSPTHLIKTRGQQVTLRCSPKSGHDTVSWYQQALGQGPQFIFQYYEEEERQRGNFPDRFSGHQFPNYSSELNVNALLLGDSALYLCASSPAVGQETQYFGPGTRLLVL.

The table lists this clone with a few counts. The V call is TRBV11-1, the J call TRBJ1-3; weak D call: TRBD1 (6 bases). The CDR3 extends over 15 amino acids. V was shortened by 5 bases and J by 1 base, with 12 bases between the two germline ends. CDR1 SGHAT and CDR2 FQDESV come from the germline V gene (reference sequence). CDR3 region: CASSVSTGSGNTIYF. DNA for the CDR3: TGTGCCAGCAGCGTCTCGACAGGATCTGGAAACACCATATATTTT.

The V call is TRBV30, the J call TRBJ2-3; tentatively, D is TRBD2 (5 bases). The germline gives CDR1 GTSNPN, CDR2 SVGIG (reference sequence). V was clipped by 3 bases and J by 1 base, with 11 bases between them. There are 14 residues in the CDR3. The CDR3 nucleotides read TGTGCCTGGAGGGCTACCGGGGGCACAGATACGCAGTATTTT. It specifies CAWRATGGTDTQYF.

This clone was counted once. The V call is TRBV6-5, the J call TRBJ2-7, with D unclear. Germline CDR1 MNHEY, CDR2 SVGAGI. This CDR3 is built from 13 residues. V dropped 0 bases and J dropped 2 bases, with 5 bases sitting between them. The CDR3 nucleotides are TGTGCCAGCAGTTACTCGGGCCCCTACGAGCAGTACTTC. Encoded protein: CASSYSGPYEQYF.

The chain employs TRBV29-1 and TRBJ2-7; possibly TRBD1 for D (6 bases). Germline V gene lookup returns CDR1 SQVTM and CDR2 ANQGSEA. The ends were cut back, 1 base at V and 2 bases at J, with 9 bases in the middle. This CDR3 region has 13 residues. DNA for the CDR3: TGCAGCGTTGAAGGGACAGTTCCCTACGAGCAGTACTTC. This codes for CSVEGTVPYEQYF.